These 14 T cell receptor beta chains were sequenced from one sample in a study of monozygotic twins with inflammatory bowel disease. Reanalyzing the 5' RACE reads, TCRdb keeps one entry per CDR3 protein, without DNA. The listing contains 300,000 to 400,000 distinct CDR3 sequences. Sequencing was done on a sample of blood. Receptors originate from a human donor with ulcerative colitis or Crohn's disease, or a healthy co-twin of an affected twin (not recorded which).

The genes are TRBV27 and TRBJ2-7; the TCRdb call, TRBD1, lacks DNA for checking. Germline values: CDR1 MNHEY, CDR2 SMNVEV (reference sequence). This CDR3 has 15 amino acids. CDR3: CASSLKQGGGYEQYF.

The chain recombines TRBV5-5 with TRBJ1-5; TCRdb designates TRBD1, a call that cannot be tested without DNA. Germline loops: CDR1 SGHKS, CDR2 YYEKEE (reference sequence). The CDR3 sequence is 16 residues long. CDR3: CASSLNRDARNQPQHF.

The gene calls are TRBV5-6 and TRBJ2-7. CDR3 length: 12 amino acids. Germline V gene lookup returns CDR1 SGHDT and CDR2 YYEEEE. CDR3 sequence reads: CASSPNENEQYF. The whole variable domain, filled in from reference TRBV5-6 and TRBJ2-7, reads DAGVTQSPTHLIKTRGQQVTLRCSPKSGHDTVSWYQQALGQGPQFIFQYYEEEERQRGNFPDRFSGHQFPNYSSELNVNALLLGDSALYLCASSPNENEQYFGPGTRLTVT.

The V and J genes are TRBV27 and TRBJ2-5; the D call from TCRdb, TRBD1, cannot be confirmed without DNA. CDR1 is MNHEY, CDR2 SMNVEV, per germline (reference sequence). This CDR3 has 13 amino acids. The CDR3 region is CASSRQPQETQYF.

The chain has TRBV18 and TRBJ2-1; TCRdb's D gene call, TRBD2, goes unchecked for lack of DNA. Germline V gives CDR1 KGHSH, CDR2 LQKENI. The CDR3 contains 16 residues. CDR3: CASSPLAGVTNNEQFF.

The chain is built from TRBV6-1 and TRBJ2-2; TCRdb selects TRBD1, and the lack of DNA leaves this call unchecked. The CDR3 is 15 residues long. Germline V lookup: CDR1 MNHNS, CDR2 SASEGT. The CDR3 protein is CASSPPGTGTGELFF.

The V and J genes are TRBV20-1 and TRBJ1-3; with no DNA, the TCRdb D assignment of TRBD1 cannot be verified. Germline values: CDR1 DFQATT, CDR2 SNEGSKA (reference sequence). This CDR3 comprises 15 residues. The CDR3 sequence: CSAKLTGGDGNTIYF.

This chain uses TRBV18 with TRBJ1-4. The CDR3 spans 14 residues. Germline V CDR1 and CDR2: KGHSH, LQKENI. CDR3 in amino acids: CASSPLQVNEKLFF.

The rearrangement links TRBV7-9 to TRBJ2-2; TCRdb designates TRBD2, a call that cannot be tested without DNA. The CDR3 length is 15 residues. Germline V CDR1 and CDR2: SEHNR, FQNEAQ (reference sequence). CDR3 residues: CASSSYRALTGELFF.

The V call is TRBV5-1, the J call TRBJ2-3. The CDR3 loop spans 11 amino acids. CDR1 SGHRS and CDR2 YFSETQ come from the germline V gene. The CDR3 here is CASSLEVTQYF.

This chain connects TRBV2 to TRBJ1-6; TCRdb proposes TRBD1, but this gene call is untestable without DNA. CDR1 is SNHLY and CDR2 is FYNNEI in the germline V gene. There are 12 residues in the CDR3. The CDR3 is CASRRPNSPLHF.

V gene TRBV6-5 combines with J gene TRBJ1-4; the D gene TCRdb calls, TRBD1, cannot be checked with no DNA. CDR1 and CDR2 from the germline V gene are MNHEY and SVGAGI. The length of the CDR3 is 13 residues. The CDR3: CASTGGARGKLFF.

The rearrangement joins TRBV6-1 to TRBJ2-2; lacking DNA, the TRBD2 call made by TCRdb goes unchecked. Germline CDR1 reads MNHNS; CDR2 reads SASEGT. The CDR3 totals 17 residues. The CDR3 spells CASSNAPMTRGTGELFF.

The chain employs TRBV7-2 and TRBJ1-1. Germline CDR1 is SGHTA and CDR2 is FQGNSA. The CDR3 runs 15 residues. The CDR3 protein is CASSLALGWEYEAFF.